This entry lists 7 T cell receptor beta chains sequenced from one sample in a study of CD8+ T cells in alopecia areata. This sample's treatment: oral pan-JAK inhibitor, 5-10 mg twice daily. Extraction and reverse transcription of RNA yielded cDNA as the sequencing template. Profiling relied on immunoSEQ multiplex PCR, and the TCRdb table lists in-frame clones only, not all of them. The sample shows 160,000 or so clones, about three fifths of them seen only once. Sample: CD4+ T cells sorted from blood, taken at week 4, from a patient treated with tofacitinib. The origin of the receptors is a human donor with alopecia areata.

The chain combines TRBV30 with TRBJ2-3, with D tentatively TRBD1 (5 bases). There are 13 residues in the CDR3. V gave up 2 bases and J gave up 1 base, with 7 bases separating them. Germline CDR1 reads GTSNPN; CDR2 reads SVGIG (reference sequence). The CDR3 DNA is TGTGCCTGGAGTCAAGGGGGCACAGATACGCAGTATTTT. It encodes CAWSQGGTDTQYF.

The chain uses TRBV27 and TRBJ1-2; the D gene is possibly TRBD1 (5 bases). The CDR3 sequence is 14 residues long. V was shortened by 6 bases and J by 4 bases, with 15 bases between the two germline ends. Germline values: CDR1 MNHEY, CDR2 SMNVEV (reference sequence). The chain's CDR3 is CASSQGAGIYGYTF. CDR3 DNA: TGTGCCAGCAGCCAAGGGGCAGGGATCTATGGCTACACCTTC.

The rearrangement joins TRBV14 to TRBJ2-6; D call uncertain. With 5 bases removed from V and 1 base from J, the gap between germline ends came to 12 bases. Germline CDR1 SGHDN, CDR2 FVKESK. This CDR3 region has 16 residues. The CDR3 protein is CASSNFLGSGANVLTF. In nucleotides, the CDR3 is TGTGCCAGCAGCAATTTTTTGGGGTCTGGGGCCAACGTCCTGACTTTC.

The chain carries TRBV7-9 and TRBJ1-1, with D possibly being TRBD1 (5 bases). The CDR3 length is 12 residues. Trimming took off 8 bases at V and 6 bases at J, with 13 bases between the two ends. The germline V gene has CDR1 SEHNR and CDR2 FQNEAQ (reference sequence). CDR3 in amino acids: CASGGEFSEAFF. The CDR3 DNA sequence: TGTGCCAGCGGGGGGGAGTTCTCTGAAGCTTTCTTT. The full variable domain, rest sourced from reference TRBV7-9 and TRBJ1-1, is DTGVSQNPRHKITKRGQNVTFRCDPISEHNRLYWYRQTLGQGPEFLTYFQNEAQLEKSRLLSDRFSAERPKGSFSTLEIQRTEQGDSAMYLCASGGEFSEAFFGQGTRLTVV.

About this clone: Additional DNA sequences in this sample encode the identical CDR3. V and J are TRBV29-1 and TRBJ2-7; D is undetermined. The V gene lost 4 bases and the J gene lost 1 base, with 5 bases spanning the gap. The CDR3 has 11 residues. In germline, CDR1 is SQVTM, CDR2 ANQGSEA. CDR3 residues: CSVGRSYEQYF. The CDR3 coding sequence is TGCAGCGTTGGCAGGTCCTACGAGCAGTACTTC.

The chain uses TRBV5-1 and TRBJ2-1, with D possibly called TRBD1 or TRBD2 (5 bases each). The CDR3 has 16 amino acids. Germline-derived CDR1 and CDR2 are SGHRS and YFSETQ. The V end was cut by 6 bases, the J end by 8 bases, with 24 bases between. CDR3 protein: CASTPYRIGVGHEQFF. In nucleotides, the CDR3 is TGCGCCAGCACCCCGTACAGAATCGGTGTGGGACATGAGCAGTTCTTC.

The V gene is TRBV5-1, the J gene TRBJ2-1; D gene ambiguous. The germline V gene has CDR1 SGHRS and CDR2 YFSETQ. V was pared by 4 bases and J by 3 bases, with 14 bases between. This CDR3 is 15 amino acids long. The CDR3 protein is CASSPSTLNYNEQFF. The CDR3 bases are TGCGCCAGCAGCCCGTCTACCCTCAACTACAATGAGCAGTTCTTC.